Below, 6 T cell receptor beta chains from the same sample are listed, as sequenced in a study of PD-1 blockade in mismatch repair-deficient tumors. TCRdb keeps only in-frame clones here, not all; method: immunoSEQ multiplex PCR. The sample records some 19,000 clones, roughly 82% being singletons. Sequences were derived from PBMCs, sampled 52 weeks after starting pembrolizumab. The source of these receptors is an adult with mismatch repair-deficient cancer.

The rearrangement uses TRBV14 and TRBJ1-5; TRBD1 matches 9 bases. The J segment lost 0 bases and the V segment lost 5 bases, leaving 11 bases of the junction unmatched. Germline V gene lookup returns CDR1 SGHDN and CDR2 FVKESK. CDR3 size: 18 residues. CDR3 coding DNA: TGTGCCAGCAGCTACGACAGGGGGAAAGAGTATAGCAATCAGCCCCAGCATTTT. This gives the protein CASSYDRGKEYSNQPQHF.

J is TRBJ2-5 and V is TRBV27, with 9 nucleotides matching TRBD2. The CDR3 has 15 amino acids. Germline trimming cut 6 bases from V and 3 bases from J; bases unmatched to any gene: 8. The germline gives CDR1 MNHEY, CDR2 SMNVEV (reference sequence). CDR3 nucleotide sequence: TGTGCCAGCAGAGGAAGACTAGCGGAGAAAGAGACCCAGTACTTC. This codes for CASRGRLAEKETQYF.

The V and J genes are TRBV7-3 and TRBJ2-5; 8 nucleotides match TRBD2. Germline loops: CDR1 SGHTA, CDR2 FQGTGA. The J segment lost 2 bases and the V segment lost 1 base, leaving 3 bases of the junction unmatched. The CDR3 contains 15 residues. The DNA of the CDR3 is TGTGCCAGCAGCTTAAGGCGGGAGGTGCAAGAGACCCAGTACTTC. Amino acid sequence: CASSLRREVQETQYF.

The rearrangement uses TRBV30 and TRBJ1-2; D is ambiguous. Germline V gene lookup returns CDR1 GTSNPN and CDR2 SVGIG (reference sequence). The CDR3 sequence is 11 residues long. V was shortened by 2 bases and J by 4 bases, with 5 bases between the two germline ends. The CDR3 reads CAWSPGYGYTF. CDR3 DNA sequence: TGTGCCTGGAGTCCCGGCTATGGCTACACCTTC.

In DNA, the CDR3 is TGTGCCAGCAGCTTAGTAGCGGGAGCCTACGAGCAGTACTTC. This codes for CASSLVAGAYEQYF. The chain couples TRBV7-2 to TRBJ2-7; 9 bases match TRBD2. CDR1 is SGHTA, CDR2 FQGNSA, per germline. This CDR3 spans 14 amino acids. The J segment lost 2 bases and the V segment lost 1 base, leaving 0 bases of the junction unmatched.

The chain has TRBV7-2 and TRBJ2-7, with 8 bases that match TRBD1. Per the germline V gene, CDR1 is SGHTA and CDR2 is FQGNSA. The CDR3 runs 15 residues. The junction had 7 bases not matched to a gene; V was cut back by 5 bases and J by 1 base. CDR3 nucleotide sequence: TGTGCCAGCAGCGGACAGGGTTTTGGGTCCTACGAGCAGTACTTC. It codes for CASSGQGFGSYEQYF.